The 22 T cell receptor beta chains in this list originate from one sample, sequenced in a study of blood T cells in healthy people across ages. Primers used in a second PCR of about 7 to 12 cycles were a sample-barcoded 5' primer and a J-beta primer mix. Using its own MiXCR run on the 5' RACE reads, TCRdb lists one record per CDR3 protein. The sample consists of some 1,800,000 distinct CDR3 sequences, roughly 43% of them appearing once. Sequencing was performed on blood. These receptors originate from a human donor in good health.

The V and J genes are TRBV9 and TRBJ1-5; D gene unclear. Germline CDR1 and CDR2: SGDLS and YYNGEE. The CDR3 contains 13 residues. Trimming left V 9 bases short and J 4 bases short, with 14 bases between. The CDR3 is CAIIGRVNQPQHF. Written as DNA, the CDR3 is TGTGCCATCATTGGGAGGGTTAATCAGCCCCAGCATTTT.

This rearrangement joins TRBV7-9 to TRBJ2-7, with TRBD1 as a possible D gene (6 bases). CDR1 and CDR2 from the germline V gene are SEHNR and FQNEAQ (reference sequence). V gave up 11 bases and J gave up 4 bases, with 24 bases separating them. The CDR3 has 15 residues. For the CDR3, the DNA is TGTGCCGTCGGCGGAGACAGGTCTATCTATTACGAGCAGTACTTC. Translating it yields CAVGGDRSIYYEQYF.

The CDR3 is CASSGIWSTTDTQYF. In DNA form, the CDR3 reads TGTGCCAGCAGCGGAATTTGGTCGACCACAGATACGCAGTATTTT. The chain recombines TRBV6-1 with TRBJ2-3; D uncertain. This CDR3 contains 15 residues. Germline CDR1 MNHNS, CDR2 SASEGT. Trimming removed 6 bases at V and 2 bases at J, with 15 bases between.

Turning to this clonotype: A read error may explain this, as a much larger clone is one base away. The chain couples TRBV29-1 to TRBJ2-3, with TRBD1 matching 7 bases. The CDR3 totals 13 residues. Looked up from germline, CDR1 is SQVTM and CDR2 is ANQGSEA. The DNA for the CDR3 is TGCAGCGTTCAGGGGGTTGTCACAGATGCGCAGTATTTT. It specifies CSVQGVVTDAQYF.

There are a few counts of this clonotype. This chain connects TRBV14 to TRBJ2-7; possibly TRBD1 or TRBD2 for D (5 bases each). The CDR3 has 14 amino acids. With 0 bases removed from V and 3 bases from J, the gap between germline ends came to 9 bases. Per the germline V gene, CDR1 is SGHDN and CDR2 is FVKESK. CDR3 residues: CASSQEGDLYEQYF. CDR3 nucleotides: TGTGCCAGCAGCCAAGAAGGGGACCTCTACGAGCAGTACTTC.

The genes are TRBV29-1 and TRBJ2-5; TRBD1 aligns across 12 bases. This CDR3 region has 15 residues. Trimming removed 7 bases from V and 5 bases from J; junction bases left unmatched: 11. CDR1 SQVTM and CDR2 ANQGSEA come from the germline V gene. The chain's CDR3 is CSAGTGTGGGETQYF. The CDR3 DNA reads TGCAGCGCGGGGACCGGGACAGGGGGCGGGGAGACCCAGTACTTC.

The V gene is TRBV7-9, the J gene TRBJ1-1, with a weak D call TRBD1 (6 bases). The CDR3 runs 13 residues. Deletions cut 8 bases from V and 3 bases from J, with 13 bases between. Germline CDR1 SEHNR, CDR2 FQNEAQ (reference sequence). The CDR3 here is CASLTGPHTEAFF. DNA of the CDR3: TGTGCCAGCCTTACAGGGCCTCACACTGAAGCTTTCTTT.

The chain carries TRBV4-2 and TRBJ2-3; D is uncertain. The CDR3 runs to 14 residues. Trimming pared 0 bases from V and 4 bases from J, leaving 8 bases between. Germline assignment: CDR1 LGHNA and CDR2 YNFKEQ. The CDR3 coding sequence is TGTGCCAGCAGCCAAGAAGGATATCCAGATACGCAGTATTTT. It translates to CASSQEGYPDTQYF.

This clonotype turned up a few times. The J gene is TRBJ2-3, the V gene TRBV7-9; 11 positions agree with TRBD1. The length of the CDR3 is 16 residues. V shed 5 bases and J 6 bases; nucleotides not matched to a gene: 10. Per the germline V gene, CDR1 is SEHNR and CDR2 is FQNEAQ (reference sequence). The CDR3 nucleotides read TGTGCCAGCAGCGTCGGGACAGGGGGTGGGTACGATACGCAGTATTTT. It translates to CASSVGTGGGYDTQYF. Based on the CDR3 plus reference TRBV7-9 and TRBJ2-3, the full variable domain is DTGVSQNPRHKITKRGQNVTFRCDPISEHNRLYWYRQTLGQGPEFLTYFQNEAQLEKSRLLSDRFSAERPKGSFSTLEIQRTEQGDSAMYLCASSVGTGGGYDTQYFGPGTRLTVL.

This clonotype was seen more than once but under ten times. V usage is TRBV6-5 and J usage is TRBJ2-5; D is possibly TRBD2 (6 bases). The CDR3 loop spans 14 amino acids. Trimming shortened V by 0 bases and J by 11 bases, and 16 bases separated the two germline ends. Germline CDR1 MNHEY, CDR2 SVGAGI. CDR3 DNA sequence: TGTGCCAGCAGTTACTCGAACCCCGCTCGGGAGCAGTACTTC. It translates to CASSYSNPAREQYF.

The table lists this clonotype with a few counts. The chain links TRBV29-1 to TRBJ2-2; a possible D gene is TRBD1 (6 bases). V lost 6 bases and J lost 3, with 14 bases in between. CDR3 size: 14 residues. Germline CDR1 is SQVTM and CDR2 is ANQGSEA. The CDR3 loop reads CSVTPGADTGELFF. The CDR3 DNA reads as TGCAGCGTCACCCCAGGGGCGGACACCGGGGAGCTGTTTTTT.

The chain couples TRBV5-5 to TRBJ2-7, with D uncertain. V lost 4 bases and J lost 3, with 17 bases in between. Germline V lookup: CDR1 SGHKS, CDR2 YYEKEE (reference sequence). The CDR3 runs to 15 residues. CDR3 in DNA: TGTGCCAGCAGCAGTGGGGTCACAACGAGCTACGAGCAGTACTTC. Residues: CASSSGVTTSYEQYF. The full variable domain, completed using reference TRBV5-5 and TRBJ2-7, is DAGVTQSPTHLIKTRGQQVTLRCSPISGHKSVSWYQQVLGQGPQFIFQYYEKEERGRGNFPDRFSARQFPNYSSELNVNALLLGDSALYLCASSSGVTTSYEQYFGPGTRLTVT.

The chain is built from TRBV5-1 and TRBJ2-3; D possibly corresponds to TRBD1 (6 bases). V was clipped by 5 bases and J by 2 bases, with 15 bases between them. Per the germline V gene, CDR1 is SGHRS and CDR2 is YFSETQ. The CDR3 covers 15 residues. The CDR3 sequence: CASRLTGHYTDTQYF. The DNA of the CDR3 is TGCGCCAGCAGATTGACAGGCCACTACACAGATACGCAGTATTTT.

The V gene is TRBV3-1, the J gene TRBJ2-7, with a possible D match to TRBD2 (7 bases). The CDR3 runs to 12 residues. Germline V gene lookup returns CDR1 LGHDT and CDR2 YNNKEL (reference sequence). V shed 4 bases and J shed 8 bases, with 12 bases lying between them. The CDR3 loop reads CASSREGVKQYF. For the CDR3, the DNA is TGTGCCAGCAGCCGGGAGGGGGTTAAGCAGTACTTC.

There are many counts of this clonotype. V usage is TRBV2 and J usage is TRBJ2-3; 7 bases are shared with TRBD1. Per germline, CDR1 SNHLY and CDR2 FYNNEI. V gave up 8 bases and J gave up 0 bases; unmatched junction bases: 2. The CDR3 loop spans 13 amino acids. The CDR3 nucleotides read TGTGCCAGCCACAGGGGCAGCACAGATACGCAGTATTTT. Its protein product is CASHRGSTDTQYF.

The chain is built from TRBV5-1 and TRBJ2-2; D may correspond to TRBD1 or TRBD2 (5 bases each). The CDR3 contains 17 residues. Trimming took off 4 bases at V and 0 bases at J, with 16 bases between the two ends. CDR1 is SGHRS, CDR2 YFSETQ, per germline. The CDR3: CASSPWLGDANTGELFF. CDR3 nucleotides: TGCGCCAGCAGCCCTTGGTTGGGGGATGCGAACACCGGGGAGCTGTTTTTT.

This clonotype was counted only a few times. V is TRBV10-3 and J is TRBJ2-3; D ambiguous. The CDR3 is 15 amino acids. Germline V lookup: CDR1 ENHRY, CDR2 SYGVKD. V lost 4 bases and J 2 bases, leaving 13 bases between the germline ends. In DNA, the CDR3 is TGTGCCATCAGTGTGGATAGCCCGATCACAGATACGCAGTATTTT. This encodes CAISVDSPITDTQYF.

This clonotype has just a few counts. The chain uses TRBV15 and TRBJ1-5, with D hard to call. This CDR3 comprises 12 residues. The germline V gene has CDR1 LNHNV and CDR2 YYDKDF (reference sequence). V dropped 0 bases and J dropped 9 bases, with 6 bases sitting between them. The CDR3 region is CATSRDVGPQHF. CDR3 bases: TGTGCCACCAGCAGAGATGTGGGGCCCCAGCATTTT.

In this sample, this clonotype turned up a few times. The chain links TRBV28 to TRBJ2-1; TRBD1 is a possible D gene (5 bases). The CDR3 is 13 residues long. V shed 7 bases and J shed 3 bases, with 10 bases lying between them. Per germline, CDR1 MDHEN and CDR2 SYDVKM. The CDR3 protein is CASKDTHYNEQFF. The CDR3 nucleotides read TGTGCCAGCAAGGACACCCACTACAATGAGCAGTTCTTC.

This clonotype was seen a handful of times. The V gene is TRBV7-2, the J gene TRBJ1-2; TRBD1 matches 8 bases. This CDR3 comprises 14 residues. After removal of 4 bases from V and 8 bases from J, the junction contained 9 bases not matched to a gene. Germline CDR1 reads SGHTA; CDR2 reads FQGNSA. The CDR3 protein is CASSSPQGAWGYTF. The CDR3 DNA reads TGTGCCAGCAGCTCGCCCCAGGGGGCCTGGGGCTACACCTTC.

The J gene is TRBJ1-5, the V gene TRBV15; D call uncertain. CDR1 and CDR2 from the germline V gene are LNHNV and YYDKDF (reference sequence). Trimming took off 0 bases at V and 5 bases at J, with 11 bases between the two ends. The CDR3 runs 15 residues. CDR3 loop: CATSRDLQSDQPQHF. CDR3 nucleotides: TGTGCCACCAGCAGAGATCTTCAGAGCGATCAGCCCCAGCATTTT.

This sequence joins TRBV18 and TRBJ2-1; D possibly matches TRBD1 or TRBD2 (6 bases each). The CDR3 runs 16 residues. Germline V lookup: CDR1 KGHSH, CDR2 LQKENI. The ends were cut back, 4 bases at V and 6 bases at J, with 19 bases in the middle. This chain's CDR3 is CASSRLKSGASNEQFF. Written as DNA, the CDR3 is TGTGCCAGCTCACGCCTGAAATCGGGGGCTAGCAATGAGCAGTTCTTC.